These 6 T cell receptor beta chains originate from one sample sequenced in a study of blood T cell repertoires in COVID-19. Repertoires were generated with immunoSEQ multiplex PCR, while TCRdb's copy carries only in-frame clones and drops some. Of hundreds of thousands of clones listed, approximately 82% are singletons. Input material: peripheral blood. These receptors all stem from an elderly man with acute or convalescent COVID-19.

The chain joins TRBV4-1 to TRBJ2-4, with 8 positions matching TRBD2. CDR1 is MGHRA and CDR2 is YSYEKL in the germline V gene. The CDR3 has 15 residues. The trim removed 0 bases at V and 9 bases at J, leaving 7 bases unmatched. This CDR3 is CASSQDPGGLRIQYF. The CDR3 DNA follows: TGCGCCAGCAGCCAAGATCCGGGGGGGCTTCGCATTCAGTACTTC.

The rearrangement joins TRBV4-1 to TRBJ2-1; 11 bases are a match to TRBD2. Germline V CDR1 and CDR2: MGHRA, YSYEKL. The J segment lost 3 bases and the V segment lost 4 bases, leaving 2 bases of the junction unmatched. This CDR3 is 15 amino acids long. The CDR3 sequence: CASSPGTSGYNEQFF. For the CDR3, the DNA is TGCGCCAGCAGCCCTGGGACTAGCGGCTACAATGAGCAGTTCTTC.

The chain uses TRBV18 and TRBJ2-3; D gene ambiguous. CDR3 length: 12 amino acids. Germline lookup yields CDR1 KGHSH and CDR2 LQKENI. V dropped 5 bases and J dropped 2 bases, with 5 bases sitting between them. The CDR3 is CASSILTDTQYF. CDR3 DNA sequence: TGTGCCAGCTCAATCCTCACAGATACGCAGTATTTT.

The J gene is TRBJ2-7, the V gene TRBV30; possibly TRBD2 for D (5 bases). The CDR3 has 15 amino acids. V was clipped by 0 bases and J by 2 bases, with 14 bases between them. The V gene's germline CDR1 is GTSNPN and CDR2 SVGIG (reference sequence). CDR3 nucleotides: TGTGCCTGGAGTGTAGGTCGGGGAGCCCCCTACGAGCAGTACTTC. This sequence encodes CAWSVGRGAPYEQYF.

The chain couples TRBV5-4 to TRBJ1-1; a weak D match, TRBD1 (5 bases). V was trimmed by 3 bases and J by 0 bases, leaving 18 bases between them. This CDR3 contains 17 residues. Germline V gene sequence: CDR1 SGHNT, CDR2 YYREEE (reference sequence). Written as DNA, the CDR3 is TGTGCCAGCAGCTCGGGTGGGACTGCCGACATGAACACTGAAGCTTTCTTT. Its protein product is CASSSGGTADMNTEAFF. The complete variable domain, with remaining parts taken from reference TRBV5-4 and TRBJ1-1, reads ETGVTQSPTHLIKTRGQQVTLRCSSQSGHNTVSWYQQALGQGPQFIFQYYREEENGRGNFPPRFSGLQFPNYSSELNVNALELDDSALYLCASSSGGTADMNTEAFFGQGTRLTVV.

The CDR3 loop reads CASSDPGNGNQPQHF. In DNA, the CDR3 is TGCGCCAGCAGTGACCCGGGGAATGGCAATCAGCCCCAGCATTTT. The chain links TRBV10-2 to TRBJ1-5, with D uncertain. Trimming took 3 bases from V and 2 from J, leaving 11 bases between them. Germline assignment: CDR1 WSHSY and CDR2 SAAADI. This CDR3 region has 15 residues.